What follows is one T cell receptor beta chain and its context. The data stem from a study of blood T cell repertoires in COVID-19. Trimming stripped 4 bases from V and 0 bases from J, with 6 bases between. The CDR3 spans 13 residues. Looked up from germline, CDR1 is SNHLY and CDR2 is FYNNEI. TCRdb keeps only in-frame clones here, not all; method: immunoSEQ multiplex PCR. Seen here are about 150,000 clones, about 88% observed once, and the top ten hold over 2%. J is TRBJ1-1 and V is TRBV2; D gene unclear. The clonotype was recovered from a human donor in a cohort sampled during active COVID-19. The sample taken for sequencing was peripheral blood. This CDR3 is CASSVSVNTEAFF. Here the CDR3 DNA reads TGTGCCAGCAGTGTGTCCGTGAACACTGAAGCTTTCTTT.